Here is one TCR beta chain with its context. The data derive from a study of blood T cells in healthy people across ages. At the level of the study: Per two T cells, template switching captured roughly one barcoded beta molecule.

The donors, aged roughly 6 to 95, were healthy Caucasians from Russia. Every donor provided approximately 10 milliliters of peripheral blood. Then a second PCR, running about 6 to 12 cycles, was carried out with a sample-barcoded 5' primer and a J-beta primer mix. From the 5' RACE reads, TCRdb called clonotypes with MiXCR, one entry per CDR3 protein. Here the sample spans about 970,000 distinct CDR3 sequences, roughly 50% being singletons. The germline V gene encodes CDR1 LNHNV and CDR2 YYDKDF (reference sequence). The V gene lost 0 bases and the J gene lost 4 bases, with 16 bases spanning the gap. The CDR3 runs 16 residues.

This sequence was found in a woman aged 60-75 years in good health. The sample comprised blood. The chain has TRBV15 and TRBJ2-7; no clear D. CDR3 bases: TGTGCCACCAGCAGAGATGGAGCCCAGCTAAGTTACGAGCAGTACTTC. This gives the protein CATSRDGAQLSYEQYF.